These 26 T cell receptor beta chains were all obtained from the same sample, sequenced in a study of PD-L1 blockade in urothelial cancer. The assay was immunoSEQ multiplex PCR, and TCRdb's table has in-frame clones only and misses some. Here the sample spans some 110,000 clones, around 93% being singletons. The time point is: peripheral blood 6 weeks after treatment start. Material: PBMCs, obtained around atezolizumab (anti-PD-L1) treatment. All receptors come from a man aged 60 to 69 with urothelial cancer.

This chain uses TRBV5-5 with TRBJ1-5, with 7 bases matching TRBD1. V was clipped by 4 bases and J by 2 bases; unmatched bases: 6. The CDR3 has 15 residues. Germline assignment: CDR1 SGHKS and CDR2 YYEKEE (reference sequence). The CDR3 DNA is TGTGCCAGCAGCCGGGGTGGGACAGGCAATCAGCCCCAGCATTTT. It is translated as CASSRGGTGNQPQHF.

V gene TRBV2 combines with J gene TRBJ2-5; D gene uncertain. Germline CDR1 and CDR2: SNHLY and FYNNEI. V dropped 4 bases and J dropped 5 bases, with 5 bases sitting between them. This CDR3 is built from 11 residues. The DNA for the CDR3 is TGTGCCAGCAGTGCGGTCGAGACCCAGTACTTC. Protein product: CASSAVETQYF.

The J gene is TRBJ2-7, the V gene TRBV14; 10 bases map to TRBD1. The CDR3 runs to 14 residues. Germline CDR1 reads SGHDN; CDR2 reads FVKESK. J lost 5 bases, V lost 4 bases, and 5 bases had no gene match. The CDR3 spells CASSRDRGLNEQYF. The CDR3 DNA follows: TGTGCCAGCAGCCGGGACAGGGGCTTAAACGAGCAGTACTTC.

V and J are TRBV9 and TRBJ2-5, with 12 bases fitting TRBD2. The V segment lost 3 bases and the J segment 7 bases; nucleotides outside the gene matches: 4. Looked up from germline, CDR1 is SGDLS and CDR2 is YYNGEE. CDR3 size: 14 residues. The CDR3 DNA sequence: TGTGCCAGCAGCGGACCTAGCGGGAGGGGGACCCAGTACTTC. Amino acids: CASSGPSGRGTQYF.

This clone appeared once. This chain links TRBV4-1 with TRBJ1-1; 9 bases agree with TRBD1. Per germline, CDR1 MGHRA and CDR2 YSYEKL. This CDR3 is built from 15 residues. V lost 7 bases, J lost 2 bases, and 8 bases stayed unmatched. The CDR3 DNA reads TGCGCCAGCACCCGGACAGGGGTCCCAAACACTGAAGCTTTCTTT. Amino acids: CASTRTGVPNTEAFF.

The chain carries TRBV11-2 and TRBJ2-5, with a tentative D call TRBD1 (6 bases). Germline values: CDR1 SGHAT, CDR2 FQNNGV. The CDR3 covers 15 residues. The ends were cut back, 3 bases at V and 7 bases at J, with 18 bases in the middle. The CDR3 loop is CASSFNREPRWTQYF. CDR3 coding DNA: TGTGCCAGCAGCTTTAACAGGGAACCACGTTGGACCCAGTACTTC.

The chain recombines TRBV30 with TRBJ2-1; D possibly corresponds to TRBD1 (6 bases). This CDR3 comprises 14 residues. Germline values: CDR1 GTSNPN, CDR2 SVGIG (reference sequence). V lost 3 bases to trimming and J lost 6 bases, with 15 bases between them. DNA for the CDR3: TGTGCCTGGAGGAGGGTGTGGGGGCTCAATGAGCAGTTCTTC. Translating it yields CAWRRVWGLNEQFF.

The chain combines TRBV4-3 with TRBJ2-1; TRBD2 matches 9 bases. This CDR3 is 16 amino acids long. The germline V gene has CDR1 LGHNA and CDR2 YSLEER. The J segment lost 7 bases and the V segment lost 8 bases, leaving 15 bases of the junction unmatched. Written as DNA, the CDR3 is TGCGCCAGCTCTCGCGGGAGGGACAGCTTAAGGAATGAGCAGTTCTTC. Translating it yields CASSRGRDSLRNEQFF.

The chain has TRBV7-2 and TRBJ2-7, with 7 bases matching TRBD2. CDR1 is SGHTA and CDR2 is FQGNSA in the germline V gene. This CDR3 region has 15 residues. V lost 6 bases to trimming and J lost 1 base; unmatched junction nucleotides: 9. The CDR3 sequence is CASSPTSEASYEQYF. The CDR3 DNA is TGTGCCAGCAGTCCCACTAGCGAGGCGTCCTACGAGCAGTACTTC.

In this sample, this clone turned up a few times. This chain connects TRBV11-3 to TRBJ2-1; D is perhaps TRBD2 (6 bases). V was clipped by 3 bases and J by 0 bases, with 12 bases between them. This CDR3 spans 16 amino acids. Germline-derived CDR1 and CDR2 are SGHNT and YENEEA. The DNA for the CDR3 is TGTGCCAGCAGCTTCGGTCGGGAGAGCTCCTACAATGAGCAGTTCTTC. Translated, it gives CASSFGRESSYNEQFF.

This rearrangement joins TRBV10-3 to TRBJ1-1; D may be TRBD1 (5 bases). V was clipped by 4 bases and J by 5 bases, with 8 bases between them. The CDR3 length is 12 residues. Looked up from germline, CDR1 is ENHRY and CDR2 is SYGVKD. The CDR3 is CAISVGGTEAFF. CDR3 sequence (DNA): TGTGCCATCAGTGTTGGGGGGACTGAAGCTTTCTTT.

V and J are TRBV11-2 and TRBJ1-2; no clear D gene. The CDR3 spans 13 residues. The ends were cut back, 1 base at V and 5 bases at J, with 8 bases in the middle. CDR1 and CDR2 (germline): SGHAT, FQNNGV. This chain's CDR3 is CASSLGSRYGYTF. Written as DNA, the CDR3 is TGTGCCAGCAGCTTAGGAAGTCGGTATGGCTACACCTTC. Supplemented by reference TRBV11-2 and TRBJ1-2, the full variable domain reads EAGVAQSPRYKIIEKRQSVAFWCNPISGHATLYWYQQILGQGPKLLIQFQNNGVVDDSQLPKDRFSAERLKGVDSTLKIQPAKLEDSAVYLCASSLGSRYGYTFGSGTRLTVV.

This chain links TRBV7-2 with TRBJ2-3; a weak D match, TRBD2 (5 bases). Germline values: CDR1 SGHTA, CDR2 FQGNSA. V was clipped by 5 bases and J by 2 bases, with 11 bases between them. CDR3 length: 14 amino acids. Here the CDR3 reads CASSPARDTDTQYF. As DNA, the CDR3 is TGTGCCAGCAGCCCAGCTCGGGACACAGATACGCAGTATTTT.

This CDR3 reads CASSPSLETQYF. DNA for the CDR3: TGTGCCAGCTCACCATCTTTGGAGACCCAGTACTTC. V usage is TRBV18 and J usage is TRBJ2-5; D not certain. The germline V gene has CDR1 KGHSH and CDR2 LQKENI. CDR3 size: 12 residues. Deletions cut 2 bases from V and 5 bases from J, with 6 bases between.

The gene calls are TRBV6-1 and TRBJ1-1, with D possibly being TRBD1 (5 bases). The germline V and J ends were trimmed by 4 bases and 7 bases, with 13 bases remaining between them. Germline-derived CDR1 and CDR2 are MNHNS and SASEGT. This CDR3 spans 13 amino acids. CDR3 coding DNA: TGTGCCAGCAGTGCCGGGGGTCGATTTGAAGCTTTCTTT. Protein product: CASSAGGRFEAFF.

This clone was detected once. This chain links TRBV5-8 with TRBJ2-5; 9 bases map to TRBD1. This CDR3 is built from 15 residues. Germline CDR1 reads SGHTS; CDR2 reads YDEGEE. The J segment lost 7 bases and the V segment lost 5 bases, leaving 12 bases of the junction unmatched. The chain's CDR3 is CASRNVGTGMGTQYF. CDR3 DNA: TGTGCCAGCAGAAACGTCGGGACAGGGATGGGGACCCAGTACTTC.

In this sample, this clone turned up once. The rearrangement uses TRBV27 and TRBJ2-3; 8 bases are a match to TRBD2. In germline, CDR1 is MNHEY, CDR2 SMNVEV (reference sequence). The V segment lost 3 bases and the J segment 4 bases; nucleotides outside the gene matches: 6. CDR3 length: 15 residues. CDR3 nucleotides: TGTGCCAGCAGTTTTGGTAGCGGGATTGCAGATACGCAGTATTTT. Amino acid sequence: CASSFGSGIADTQYF.

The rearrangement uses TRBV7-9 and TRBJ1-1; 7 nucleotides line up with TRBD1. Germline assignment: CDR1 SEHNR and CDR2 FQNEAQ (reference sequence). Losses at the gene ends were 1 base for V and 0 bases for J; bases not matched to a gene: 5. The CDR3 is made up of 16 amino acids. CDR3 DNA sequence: TGTGCCAGCAGCTTAGAGGCAGGGGGGATGAACACTGAAGCTTTCTTT. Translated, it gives CASSLEAGGMNTEAFF.

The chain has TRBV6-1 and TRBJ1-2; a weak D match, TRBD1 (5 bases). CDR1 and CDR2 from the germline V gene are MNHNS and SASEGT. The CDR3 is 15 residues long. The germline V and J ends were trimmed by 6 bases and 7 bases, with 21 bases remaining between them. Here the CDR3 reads CASRMTDGALAGYTF. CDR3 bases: TGTGCCAGCAGAATGACAGATGGGGCTCTGGCTGGCTACACCTTC.

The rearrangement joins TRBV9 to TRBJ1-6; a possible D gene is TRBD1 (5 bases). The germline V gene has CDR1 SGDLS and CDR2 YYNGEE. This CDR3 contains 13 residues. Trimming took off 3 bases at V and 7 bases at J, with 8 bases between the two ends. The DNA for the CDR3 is TGTGCCAGCAGCGCCCCAGGGAATTCACCCCTCCACTTT. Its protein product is CASSAPGNSPLHF. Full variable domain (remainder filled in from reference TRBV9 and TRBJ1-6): DSGVTQTPKHLITATGQRVTLRCSPRSGDLSVYWYQQSLDQGLQFLIQYYNGEERAKGNILERFSAQQFPDLHSELNLSSLELGDSALYFCASSAPGNSPLHFGNGTRLTVT.

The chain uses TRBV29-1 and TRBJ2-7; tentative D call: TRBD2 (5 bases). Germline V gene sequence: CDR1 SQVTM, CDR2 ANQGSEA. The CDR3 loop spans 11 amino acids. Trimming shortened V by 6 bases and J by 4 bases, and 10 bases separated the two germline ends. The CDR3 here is CSVGSSYEQYF. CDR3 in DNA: TGCAGCGTGGGGAGCTCTTACGAGCAGTACTTC.

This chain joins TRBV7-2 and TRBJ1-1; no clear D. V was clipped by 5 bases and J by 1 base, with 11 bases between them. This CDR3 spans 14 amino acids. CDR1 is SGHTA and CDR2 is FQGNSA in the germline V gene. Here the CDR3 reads CASSDPTRNTEAFF. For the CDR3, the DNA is TGTGCCAGCAGCGACCCGACAAGGAACACTGAAGCTTTCTTT.

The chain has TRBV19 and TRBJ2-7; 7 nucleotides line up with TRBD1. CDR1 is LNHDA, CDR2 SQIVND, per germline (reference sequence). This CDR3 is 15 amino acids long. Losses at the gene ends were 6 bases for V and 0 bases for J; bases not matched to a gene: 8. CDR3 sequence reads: CASSSSTGSSYEQYF. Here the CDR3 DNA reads TGTGCCAGTAGCAGCTCGACAGGGAGCTCCTACGAGCAGTACTTC.

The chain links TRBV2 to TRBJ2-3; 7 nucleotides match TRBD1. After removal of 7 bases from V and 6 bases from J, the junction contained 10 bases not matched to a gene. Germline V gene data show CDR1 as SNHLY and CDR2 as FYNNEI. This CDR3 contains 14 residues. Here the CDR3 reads CASTLQGVEDTQYF. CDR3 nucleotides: TGTGCCAGCACGTTGCAGGGGGTTGAGGATACGCAGTATTTT.

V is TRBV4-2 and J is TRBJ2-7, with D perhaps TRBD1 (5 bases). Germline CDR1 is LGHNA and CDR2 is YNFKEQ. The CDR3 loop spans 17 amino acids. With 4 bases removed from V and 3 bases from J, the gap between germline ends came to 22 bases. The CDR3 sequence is CASSREQNRLPHYEQYF. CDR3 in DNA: TGTGCCAGCAGCCGAGAGCAGAACAGGTTACCCCACTACGAGCAGTACTTC.

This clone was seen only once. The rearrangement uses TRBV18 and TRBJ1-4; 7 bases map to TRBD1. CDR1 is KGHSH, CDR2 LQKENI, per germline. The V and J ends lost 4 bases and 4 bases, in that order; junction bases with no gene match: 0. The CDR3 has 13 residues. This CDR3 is CASSRQGNEKLFF. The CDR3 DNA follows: TGTGCCAGCTCACGACAGGGTAATGAAAAACTGTTTTTT. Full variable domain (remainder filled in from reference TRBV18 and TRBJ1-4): NAGVMQNPRHLVRRRGQEARLRCSPMKGHSHVYWYRQLPEEGLKFMVYLQKENIIDESGMPKERFSAEFPKEGPSILRIQQVVRGDSAAYFCASSRQGNEKLFFGSGTQLSVL.